These 32 T cell receptor beta chains came from one sample sequenced in a study of read filtering for tumor transcriptome and immune sequencing. From around 0.4 ug of RNA, a library with molecular barcoded alpha/delta and beta/gamma adaptors was made. TCRdb fed the reads into MiXCR, producing one record per CDR3 protein. Of tens of thousands of distinct CDR3 sequences listed, roughly an eighth are singletons. The sample was a population of CD138-negative cells sorted from bone marrow. The source of these receptors is a donor at least 40 years old with multiple myeloma.

Note on this clonotype: Since a much larger clone is just one base distant, this may be a read error. The chain combines TRBV11-2 with TRBJ2-4; TRBD1 agrees at 8 bases. CDR3 size: 17 residues. CDR1 is SGHAT, CDR2 FQNNGV, per germline. The V and J ends lost 5 bases and 0 bases, in that order; junction bases with no gene match: 9. The CDR3 loop reads CASSPQQGVLAKNIQYF. The CDR3 DNA is TGTGCCAGCAGCCCACAACAGGGGGTCTTAGCCAAAAACATTCAGTACTTC. Full variable domain (missing parts from reference TRBV11-2 and TRBJ2-4): EAGVAQSPRYKIIEKRQSVAFWCNPISGHATLYWYQQILGQGPKLLIQFQNNGVVDDSQLPKDRFSAERLKGVDSTLKIQPAKLEDSAVYLCASSPQQGVLAKNIQYFGAGTRLSVL.

A few counts support this clonotype. The gene calls are TRBV29-1 and TRBJ1-3; 8 bases are a match to TRBD1. CDR3 length equals 16 residues. Trimming removed 1 base from V and 2 bases from J; junction bases left unmatched: 7. Germline assignment: CDR1 SQVTM and CDR2 ANQGSEA. CDR3 loop: CSVEGDPTGAGNTIYF. In DNA, the CDR3 is TGCAGCGTTGAAGGTGACCCGACAGGGGCTGGAAACACCATATATTTT.

In this sample, this clonotype turned up many times. The chain is built from TRBV30 and TRBJ2-1; 11 bases map to TRBD2. CDR1 and CDR2 from the germline V gene are GTSNPN and SVGIG (reference sequence). CDR3 length: 16 residues. Trimming took 0 bases from V and 5 from J; bases not matched to a gene: 6. CDR3 nucleotides: TGTGCCTGGAGTGTTCCGTCTAGCGGGAGGAACAATGAGCAGTTCTTC. Translating gives CAWSVPSSGRNNEQFF.

This clonotype was seen many times. The gene calls are TRBV5-1 and TRBJ1-3; D gene uncertain. From germline, CDR1 is SGHRS and CDR2 YFSETQ. Trimming cost V 0 bases and J 0 bases, with 4 bases left between them. The CDR3 has 14 amino acids. The CDR3 nucleotides are TGCGCCAGCAGCTTGGACAGCTCTGGAAACACCATATATTTT. Amino acid sequence: CASSLDSSGNTIYF.

This clonotype was counted ten times or more. J is TRBJ2-1 and V is TRBV20-1; perhaps TRBD2 as D (6 bases). Trimming removed 5 bases from V and 1 base from J, with 15 bases in between. Germline V gene data show CDR1 as DFQATT and CDR2 as SNEGSKA (reference sequence). This CDR3 contains 15 residues. CDR3 nucleotide sequence: TGCAGTGCTCTCTCCGTCGGGAGTTCCTACAATGAGCAGTTCTTC. Protein: CSALSVGSSYNEQFF.

In its sample, this clonotype was seen many times. The chain joins TRBV4-2 to TRBJ1-4; TRBD1 might be the D (5 bases). Germline-derived CDR1 and CDR2 are LGHNA and YNFKEQ. V was trimmed by 0 bases and J by 8 bases, leaving 13 bases between them. CDR3 size: 15 residues. The CDR3: CASSQEYGRGEKLFF. For the CDR3, the DNA is TGTGCCAGCAGCCAAGAATATGGGCGGGGGGAAAAACTGTTTTTT.

This clonotype was observed many times. The chain has TRBV24-1 and TRBJ2-2, with D possibly being TRBD1 (6 bases). Germline lookup yields CDR1 KGHDR and CDR2 SFDVKD. There are 13 residues in the CDR3. Trimming removed 4 bases at V and 6 bases at J, with 8 bases between. The CDR3 DNA sequence: TGTGCCACCAGTGAAACAGGGCCCGGGGAGCTGTTTTTT. Translated, it gives CATSETGPGELFF.

Points on this clonotype: In this CDR3 the conserved last residue, phenylalanine or tryptophan, is missing, so a read error is likely. The DNA is omitted, as the CDR3 cannot be located on it reliably, and the CDR3 follows TCRdb's listing. This chain uses TRBV29-1 with TRBJ2-1. Inclusive of both ends, the CDR3 amounts to 14 amino acids. The germline CDR1 and CDR2 sequences are SQVTM and ANQGSEA. The CDR3 loop is CSVVLFRSYNEQLS.

This clonotype has ten or more counts. The chain recombines TRBV12-3 or TRBV12-4 with TRBJ2-3; 7 nucleotides align to TRBD1. The CDR3 length is 16 residues. V trimming: 6 bases; J trimming: 3 bases; junction bases outside the gene matches: 12. The CDR3 DNA reads TGTGCCAGCAGACCTTTCGACAGGGTCGGGACAGATACGCAGTATTTT. This gives the protein CASRPFDRVGTDTQYF.

On this clonotype itself: It differs at one base from a far larger clone, so likely a read error. Likely a read error: the CDR3 ends without its conserved phenylalanine or tryptophan. The gene calls are TRBV12-3 or TRBV12-4 and TRBJ2-1; D might be TRBD2 (5 bases). The V end was cut by 4 bases, the J end by 0 bases, with 13 bases between. The CDR3 totals 16 residues. CDR3 in amino acids: CASSSVEGSSYNEQFL. The CDR3 coding sequence is TGTGCCAGCAGTTCGGTTGAAGGGAGCTCCTACAATGAGCAGTTCCTC.

Comments on this clonotype: This may come from a read error, since a much larger clone is one base off. The chain links TRBV7-6 to TRBJ2-1; no reliable D call. The CDR3 is 13 residues long. The germline V gene encodes CDR1 SGHVS and CDR2 FNYEAQ. V gave up 5 bases and J gave up 2 bases, with 7 bases separating them. The CDR3 bases are TGTGCCAGCAGCGTAGAGCCCTACAATGAGCAGTTCTTC. Amino acid sequence: CASSVEPYNEQFF.

This clonotype was seen repeatedly, ten times or more. V and J are TRBV29-1 and TRBJ2-3, with 8 bases fitting TRBD1. The germline V gene has CDR1 SQVTM and CDR2 ANQGSEA. V gave up 3 bases and J gave up 5 bases; unmatched junction bases: 7. The CDR3 extends over 14 amino acids. The CDR3 coding sequence is TGCAGCGTTGAGTCGGACAGGGTTGGAGATACGCAGTATTTT. It translates to CSVESDRVGDTQYF.

In its sample, this clonotype was seen many times. The chain carries TRBV12-3 or TRBV12-4 and TRBJ2-6; possibly TRBD2 for D (6 bases). This CDR3 region has 17 residues. The V and J ends lost 5 bases and 1 base respectively, with 15 bases between them. The CDR3 here is CASSDPGSPSGANVLTF. The CDR3 DNA is TGTGCCAGCAGTGACCCCGGGAGCCCATCTGGGGCCAACGTCCTGACTTTC.

This clonotype showed up many times. CDR3 loop: CASSLERSGANVLTF. CDR3 bases: TGCGCCAGCAGCTTGGAAAGGTCTGGGGCCAACGTCCTGACTTTC. The gene calls are TRBV5-1 and TRBJ2-6; D uncertain. The germline V gene encodes CDR1 SGHRS and CDR2 YFSETQ. V lost 0 bases, J lost 1 base, and 5 bases lay in between. CDR3 length equals 15 residues.

This clonotype was recorded a few times. The V call is TRBV9, the J call TRBJ2-2; weak D call: TRBD2 (6 bases). Deletions cut 3 bases from V and 5 bases from J, with 20 bases between. Germline CDR1 is SGDLS and CDR2 is YYNGEE. The CDR3 is made up of 17 amino acids. The CDR3 nucleotides are TGTGCCAGCAGCGCGGGCGGGACCTCTAGGGAGACCGGGGAGCTGTTTTTT. This sequence encodes CASSAGGTSRETGELFF.

The J gene is TRBJ2-1, the V gene TRBV7-3, with D uncertain. V shed 2 bases and J shed 2 bases, with 7 bases lying between them. The CDR3 loop spans 14 amino acids. Germline lookup yields CDR1 SGHTA and CDR2 FQGTGA. The CDR3 spells CASSLVLTYNEQFF. The CDR3 DNA is TGTGCCAGCAGCTTAGTTCTTACCTACAATGAGCAGTTCTTC.

As regards this clonotype: This could be a read error, since a much larger clone is one nucleotide away. The chain employs TRBV20-1 and TRBJ2-5; 7 nucleotides line up with TRBD2. The CDR3 loop spans 15 amino acids. V lost 5 bases and J lost 1; bases outside the gene matches: 10. Germline V gene sequence: CDR1 DFQATT, CDR2 SNEGSKA (reference sequence). CDR3 loop: CSARTSVRLQETQYF. In nucleotides, the CDR3 is TGCAGTGCTCGAACTAGCGTGAGGCTCCAAGAGACCCAGTACTTC.

In its sample, this clonotype was seen many times. The chain couples TRBV6-5 to TRBJ2-1, with 10 bases matching TRBD2. Germline V gene data show CDR1 as MNHEY and CDR2 as SVGAGI. Unmatched junction bases numbered 13, after V lost 8 bases and J lost 9 bases. The CDR3 sequence is 15 residues long. CDR3: CASDSRAGGPGEQFF. In DNA form, the CDR3 reads TGTGCCAGCGATTCACGAGCGGGAGGGCCTGGTGAGCAGTTCTTC.

A note on this clonotype: Given a much more abundant clone one base away, this may be a read error. No conserved phenylalanine or tryptophan ends this CDR3, so it is likely a read error. This chain connects TRBV12-3 or TRBV12-4 to TRBJ2-1; unclear D gene. Trimming cost V 6 bases and J 7 bases, with 13 bases left between them. The CDR3 is 13 amino acids. The DNA for the CDR3 is TGTGCCAGCAGGTTAACCCTTGGGAATGAGCAGTTCCTC. Translated, it gives CASRLTLGNEQFL.

Only a few counts were recorded for this clonotype. A junction end diverges from the germline sequence, so it may reflect a read error. This chain connects TRBV7-8 to TRBJ2-7; a possible D gene is TRBD2 (6 bases). The germline V gene has CDR1 SGHVS and CDR2 FQNEAQ. CDR3 length equals 14 residues. Written as DNA, the CDR3 is TGTGTCAGCAGCTTCGGGACTGGGACCTACGAGCAGTACTTC. It translates to CVSSFGTGTYEQYF.

This clonotype has ten or more counts. The chain uses TRBV5-1 and TRBJ1-1; D is unclear. The CDR3 is 15 amino acids. Trimming removed 0 bases from V and 1 base from J, with 10 bases in between. Germline V gene sequence: CDR1 SGHRS, CDR2 YFSETQ. CDR3 DNA sequence: TGCGCCAGCAGCTTGGGGTCAGGAGGGAACACTGAAGCTTTCTTT. Its translation: CASSLGSGGNTEAFF. Using reference TRBV5-1 and TRBJ1-1 for the parts outside the CDR3, the full variable domain is KAGVTQTPRYLIKTRGQQVTLSCSPISGHRSVSWYQQTPGQGLQFLFEYFSETQRNKGNFPGRFSGRQFSNSRSEMNVSTLELGDSALYLCASSLGSGGNTEAFFGQGTRLTVV.

This clonotype was recorded many times. The V and J genes are TRBV7-3 and TRBJ2-3, with 14 nucleotides matching TRBD2. CDR1 and CDR2 (germline): SGHTA, FQGTGA. This CDR3 has 15 amino acids. V was pared by 5 bases and J by 5 bases, with 3 bases of the junction left unmatched. The chain's CDR3 is CASSQGLAGVDTQYF. The CDR3 nucleotides read TGTGCCAGCAGCCAGGGACTAGCGGGAGTAGATACGCAGTATTTT.

This clonotype has at least ten counts. The genes are TRBV28 and TRBJ1-1; D is undetermined. This CDR3 contains 11 residues. Germline CDR1 reads MDHEN; CDR2 reads SYDVKM. V was shortened by 7 bases and J by 4 bases, with 7 bases between the two germline ends. The CDR3 DNA sequence: TGTGCCAGCACCCCTGGCACTGAAGCTTTCTTT. Translated, it gives CASTPGTEAFF.

To note about this clonotype: A single base separates this from a much larger clone, so it may be a read error. The gene calls are TRBV30 and TRBJ2-7; D call uncertain. There are 11 residues in the CDR3. CDR1 and CDR2 (germline): GTSNPN, SVGIG (reference sequence). The CDR3, as DNA: TGTGCCTGGAGTGTACTCCAGGAGCAGGACTTC. Its translation is CAWSVLQEQDF.

This clonotype came up many times. The chain has TRBV11-2 and TRBJ2-3; D is undetermined. Looked up from germline, CDR1 is SGHAT and CDR2 is FQNNGV. V dropped 2 bases and J dropped 6 bases, with 12 bases sitting between them. The CDR3 spans 14 residues. This CDR3 reads CASSLMTPFDTQYF. The CDR3 DNA sequence: TGTGCCAGCAGCTTAATGACCCCGTTTGATACGCAGTATTTT.

The rearrangement links TRBV6-1 to TRBJ2-2; 9 nucleotides match TRBD1. The CDR3 covers 15 residues. Germline-derived CDR1 and CDR2 are MNHNS and SASEGT. V lost 6 bases to trimming and J lost 6 bases; unmatched junction nucleotides: 8. Here the CDR3 DNA reads TGTGCCAGCAGCTTAGACAGGGGGACCCCCGGGGAGCTGTTTTTT. This sequence encodes CASSLDRGTPGELFF.

About this clonotype: A read error may be the cause here, since a much bigger clone is one base away. V and J are TRBV6-5 and TRBJ1-1; D remains unclear. The CDR3 runs 14 residues. The V end lost 2 bases, the J end lost 6 bases, and 13 bases lay between the germline ends. Germline values: CDR1 MNHEY, CDR2 SVGAGI. CDR3 in amino acids: CASSYRIVDAEAFF. In DNA form, the CDR3 reads TGTGCCAGCAGTTACAGGATTGTTGACGCTGAAGCTTTCTTT.

This clonotype was picked up many times. The rearrangement links TRBV5-1 to TRBJ2-7; D call uncertain. There are 14 residues in the CDR3. CDR1 and CDR2 from the germline V gene are SGHRS and YFSETQ. Trimming removed 4 bases at V and 2 bases at J, with 13 bases between. CDR3 nucleotide sequence: TGCGCCAGCAGCCCTCCGGGCAGCCCCTACGAGCAGTACTTC. Its protein product is CASSPPGSPYEQYF.

This clonotype was seen many times. The chain carries TRBV9 and TRBJ2-1; the D is unclear. The CDR3 is 15 residues long. The V gene lost 0 bases and the J gene lost 4 bases, with 11 bases spanning the gap. CDR1 and CDR2 from the germline V gene are SGDLS and YYNGEE. This chain's CDR3 is CASSVDRAKYNEQFF. CDR3 in DNA: TGTGCCAGCAGCGTAGATAGAGCGAAATACAATGAGCAGTTCTTC.

The V gene is TRBV7-2, the J gene TRBJ2-2, with a possible D match to TRBD2 (6 bases). The CDR3 is made up of 16 amino acids. Germline V gene data show CDR1 as SGHTA and CDR2 as FQGNSA. V lost 4 bases and J 1 base, leaving 13 bases between the germline ends. The CDR3 sequence: CASSSRVSGNTGELFF. The DNA of the CDR3 is TGTGCCAGCAGCTCCCGGGTTAGCGGGAACACCGGGGAGCTGTTTTTT.

This clonotype has ten or more counts. The V call is TRBV20-1, the J call TRBJ2-1; weak D call: TRBD1 (5 bases). Looked up from germline, CDR1 is DFQATT and CDR2 is SNEGSKA (reference sequence). The CDR3 is made up of 16 amino acids. Trimming left V 6 bases short and J 0 bases short, with 18 bases between. CDR3 protein: CSAPERGGTSYNEQFF. CDR3 DNA: TGCAGTGCCCCGGAAAGGGGCGGCACCTCCTACAATGAGCAGTTCTTC.

This clonotype came up a few times. The genes are TRBV7-2 and TRBJ2-3; D could derive from TRBD1 or TRBD2 (5 bases each). Looked up from germline, CDR1 is SGHTA and CDR2 is FQGNSA. V was clipped by 2 bases and J by 4 bases, with 25 bases between them. This CDR3 region has 19 residues. CDR3 residues: CASSLRNQEGTSLADTQYF. The CDR3 DNA sequence: TGTGCCAGCAGCTTAAGGAACCAAGAAGGGACCTCTCTTGCAGATACGCAGTATTTT. Using reference TRBV7-2 and TRBJ2-3 for the parts outside the CDR3, the full variable domain is GAGVSQSPSNKVTEKGKDVELRCDPISGHTALYWYRQSLGQGLEFLIYFQGNSAPDKSGLPSDRFSAERTGGSVSTLTIQRTQQEDSAVYLCASSLRNQEGTSLADTQYFGPGTRLTVL.